This T cell receptor (beta chain) stems from a study of Graves' ophthalmopathy and Graves' hyperthyroidism. Broader study findings: Thyroid clonotypes that were expanded above 0.001 frequency mostly also appeared in blood. The model predicted progression of ophthalmopathy with a sensitivity of approximately 68%, and its specificity was 72% to 85%.

From RNA, the CDR3 regions of TCR beta chains were amplified and sequenced. After a first-round RT-PCR with HTBI primers, a second-round multiplex PCR was run. TCRdb redid the calling of the multiplex PCR reads with MiXCR, one entry per CDR3 protein. This table holds about 740,000 distinct CDR3 sequences, roughly 40% found once. A duration under 3 months, NOSPECS ≥4, CAS ≥3 and moderate-to-severe activity characterized the donors with ophthalmopathy. Serum thyroxine and TRAb, along with clinical symptoms, thyroid ultrasound and orbital computed tomography, were what diagnosis relied on. This clonotype appeared a few times. Its antigen is unknown. The V and J ends lost 0 bases and 8 bases respectively, with 13 bases between them. Germline-derived CDR1 and CDR2 are WSHSY and SAAADI. This CDR3 is 14 amino acids long.

The sample comprised peripheral blood. The genes are TRBV10-2 and TRBJ1-2; maybe TRBD1 (5 bases). This clonotype was sampled from an adult man with Graves' ophthalmopathy. The CDR3 DNA reads as TGCGCCAGCAGTGAGTCCCTACAGGCTGGGGGCTACACCTTC. Its protein is CASSESLQAGGYTF.